The next 17 T cell receptor beta chains were all read from a single sample in a study of T-cell memory formation after mild COVID-19. MiXCR, applied by TCRdb to the 5' RACE reads, yields one record per CDR3 protein. The sample consists of a few hundred thousand distinct CDR3 sequences, about an eighth of them appearing once. The sequenced sample was PBMCs or a T cell subset sorted from them (not recorded which). The receptors here all came from a man aged 18 to 29 who had mild COVID-19 (a few samples of this study predate the infection). Cell type and time point are not known.

The table lists this clonotype with many counts. The CDR3 loop is CASSFRTLGLGTNEKLFF. CDR3 DNA sequence: TGTGCCAGCAGCTTTCGGACGTTGGGTTTGGGAACTAATGAAAAACTGTTTTTT. The gene calls are TRBV7-6 and TRBJ1-4, with D unresolved. The CDR3 covers 18 residues. V was shortened by 3 bases and J by 1 base, with 18 bases between the two germline ends. Germline V gene lookup returns CDR1 SGHVS and CDR2 FNYEAQ.

The chain recombines TRBV28 with TRBJ2-1; D not resolved. The V and J ends lost 6 bases and 8 bases respectively, with 20 bases between them. The CDR3 covers 15 residues. Germline V lookup: CDR1 MDHEN, CDR2 SYDVKM. CDR3 sequence reads: CASRPRQHPLDEQFF. The CDR3 region has the DNA TGTGCCAGCAGGCCACGGCAGCACCCCTTGGATGAGCAGTTCTTC.

This clonotype was recorded a few times. This chain links TRBV3-1 with TRBJ2-3, with 9 positions matching TRBD2. The V segment lost 0 bases and the J segment 3 bases; nucleotides outside the gene matches: 1. Germline V gene data show CDR1 as LGHDT and CDR2 as YNNKEL (reference sequence). The length of the CDR3 is 15 residues. The CDR3 here is CASSQESGGTDTQYF. CDR3 sequence (DNA): TGTGCCAGCAGCCAAGAAAGCGGGGGGACAGATACGCAGTATTTT.

There are a few counts of this clonotype. The rearrangement uses TRBV9 and TRBJ2-2, with 7 bases lining up with TRBD1. Germline V lookup: CDR1 SGDLS, CDR2 YYNGEE. V lost 3 bases and J lost 3; bases outside the gene matches: 5. This CDR3 is 15 amino acids long. The CDR3: CASSETGTHTGELFF. CDR3 sequence (DNA): TGTGCCAGCAGCGAGACAGGGACCCACACCGGGGAGCTGTTTTTT. Full variable domain (missing parts from reference TRBV9 and TRBJ2-2): DSGVTQTPKHLITATGQRVTLRCSPRSGDLSVYWYQQSLDQGLQFLIQYYNGEERAKGNILERFSAQQFPDLHSELNLSSLELGDSALYFCASSETGTHTGELFFGEGSRLTVL.

A few counts support this clonotype. One end of the junction is discordant with germline, which a read error may explain. The CDR3 region has the DNA TGCGCCAGCAGCTTGGAGGCCCGGTATAGCGGCATCCTGTTC. It specifies CASSLEARYSGILF. The rearrangement links TRBV5-1 to TRBJ2-1; TRBD2 is a possible D gene (6 bases). CDR1 and CDR2 from the germline V gene are SGHRS and YFSETQ. This CDR3 spans 14 amino acids.

The table lists this clonotype with a few counts. The rearrangement links TRBV7-8 to TRBJ1-5; D gene ambiguous. Germline V gene data show CDR1 as SGHVS and CDR2 as FQNEAQ. V was clipped by 4 bases and J by 3 bases, with 13 bases between them. The CDR3 runs 15 residues. CDR3 DNA sequence: TGTGCCAGCAGCTCGTCCGGGGTCTTCAATCAGCCCCAGCATTTT. Translating it yields CASSSSGVFNQPQHF.

This clonotype was observed a few times. The chain employs TRBV10-3 and TRBJ1-4; D is possibly TRBD1 (5 bases). Per germline, CDR1 ENHRY and CDR2 SYGVKD. CDR3 length equals 15 residues. With 0 bases removed from V and 8 bases from J, the gap between germline ends came to 13 bases. CDR3 DNA: TGTGCCATCAGTGAGTCCCCCGGGGGTGGCGAAAAACTGTTTTTT. Translated, it gives CAISESPGGGEKLFF.

The chain employs TRBV28 and TRBJ2-3, with 7 positions matching TRBD1. The CDR3 consists of 13 residues. Germline V lookup: CDR1 MDHEN, CDR2 SYDVKM. The J segment lost 2 bases and the V segment lost 10 bases, leaving 6 bases of the junction unmatched. The CDR3 sequence: CATTGVFTDTQYF. The CDR3 nucleotides are TGTGCCACCACAGGGGTCTTCACAGATACGCAGTATTTT.

The chain links TRBV5-1 to TRBJ2-2, with TRBD1 identical over 9 bases. CDR1 is SGHRS, CDR2 YFSETQ, per germline. Trimming cost V 4 bases and J 5 bases; bases outside gene matches: 6. This CDR3 is 15 amino acids long. The CDR3 coding sequence is TGCGCCAGCAGCCCAGGGACAGGGTGGACCGGGGAGCTGTTTTTT. Its translation is CASSPGTGWTGELFF.

The V call is TRBV4-3, the J call TRBJ2-1; D is ambiguous. Germline lookup yields CDR1 LGHNA and CDR2 YSLEER. The CDR3 spans 13 residues. V gave up 6 bases and J gave up 7 bases, with 13 bases separating them. The CDR3 here is CASSFAESNEQFF. The CDR3 DNA follows: TGCGCCAGCAGTTTCGCGGAGTCAAATGAGCAGTTCTTC.

The V and J genes are TRBV6-2 or TRBV6-3 and TRBJ1-2; D not certain. Germline V CDR1 and CDR2: MNHEY, SVGEGT. The CDR3 runs 13 residues. Trimming stripped 7 bases from V and 4 bases from J, with 13 bases between. CDR3 region: CASTRAEGYGYTF. The CDR3 nucleotides read TGTGCCAGCACCCGGGCCGAGGGCTATGGCTACACCTTC.

The V call is TRBV19, the J call TRBJ1-1; possibly TRBD1 for D (6 bases). The CDR3 has 17 residues. The ends were cut back, 7 bases at V and 7 bases at J, with 28 bases in the middle. Germline V lookup: CDR1 LNHDA, CDR2 SQIVND (reference sequence). The CDR3 loop is CASKKKPPGGPAGEAFF. The CDR3 region has the DNA TGTGCCAGTAAAAAAAAGCCCCCGGGGGGCCCAGCGGGTGAAGCTTTCTTT.

The table lists this clonotype with a few counts. The J gene is TRBJ2-7, the V gene TRBV9; 9 nucleotides align to TRBD2. Germline CDR1 and CDR2: SGDLS and YYNGEE. V gave up 0 bases and J gave up 11 bases; unmatched junction bases: 12. The CDR3 covers 15 residues. CDR3 DNA: TGTGCCAGCAGCGTAGAGAGTAGCGGGGGTCAAAGCAAGTACGTC. This translates into CASSVESSGGQSKYV.

CDR3 sequence reads: CASRGARGSPLHF. For the CDR3, the DNA is TGTGCCAGCCGGGGGGCGCGGGGTTCACCCCTCCACTTT. This chain links TRBV7-9 with TRBJ1-6, with TRBD1 as a possible D gene (6 bases). The CDR3 contains 13 residues. The germline V gene has CDR1 SEHNR and CDR2 FQNEAQ (reference sequence). The V gene lost 8 bases and the J gene lost 9 bases, with 14 bases spanning the gap.

This clonotype was seen more than once but under ten times. This chain joins TRBV6-2 or TRBV6-3 and TRBJ1-1, with D possibly being TRBD1 (5 bases). V dropped 8 bases and J dropped 3 bases, with 22 bases sitting between them. The CDR3 totals 16 residues. Looked up from germline, CDR1 is MNHEY and CDR2 is SVGEGT. The CDR3 DNA reads as TGTGCCAGCCCCCGGGGGACGGGTCATGCGGACACTGAAGCTTTCTTT. Translation gives CASPRGTGHADTEAFF.

This clonotype has a count of ten or more. The CDR3 protein is CASRPNPGARDTQYF. The DNA of the CDR3 is TGCGCCAGCAGACCTAACCCAGGCGCTAGAGATACGCAGTATTTT. This chain joins TRBV5-1 and TRBJ2-3; D is unclear. CDR1 and CDR2 from the germline V gene are SGHRS and YFSETQ. The CDR3 is made up of 15 amino acids. The V and J ends lost 5 bases and 5 bases respectively, with 18 bases between them.

The chain uses TRBV20-1 and TRBJ2-5; TRBD2 matches at 7 bases. The V gene end was trimmed by 5 bases and the J gene end by 1 base; junction bases not matched to a gene: 4. Germline V lookup: CDR1 DFQATT, CDR2 SNEGSKA (reference sequence). CDR3 length equals 13 residues. The DNA for the CDR3 is TGCAGTGCTCCCCCGGGGGGCCAAGAGACCCAGTACTTC. Its protein is CSAPPGGQETQYF.